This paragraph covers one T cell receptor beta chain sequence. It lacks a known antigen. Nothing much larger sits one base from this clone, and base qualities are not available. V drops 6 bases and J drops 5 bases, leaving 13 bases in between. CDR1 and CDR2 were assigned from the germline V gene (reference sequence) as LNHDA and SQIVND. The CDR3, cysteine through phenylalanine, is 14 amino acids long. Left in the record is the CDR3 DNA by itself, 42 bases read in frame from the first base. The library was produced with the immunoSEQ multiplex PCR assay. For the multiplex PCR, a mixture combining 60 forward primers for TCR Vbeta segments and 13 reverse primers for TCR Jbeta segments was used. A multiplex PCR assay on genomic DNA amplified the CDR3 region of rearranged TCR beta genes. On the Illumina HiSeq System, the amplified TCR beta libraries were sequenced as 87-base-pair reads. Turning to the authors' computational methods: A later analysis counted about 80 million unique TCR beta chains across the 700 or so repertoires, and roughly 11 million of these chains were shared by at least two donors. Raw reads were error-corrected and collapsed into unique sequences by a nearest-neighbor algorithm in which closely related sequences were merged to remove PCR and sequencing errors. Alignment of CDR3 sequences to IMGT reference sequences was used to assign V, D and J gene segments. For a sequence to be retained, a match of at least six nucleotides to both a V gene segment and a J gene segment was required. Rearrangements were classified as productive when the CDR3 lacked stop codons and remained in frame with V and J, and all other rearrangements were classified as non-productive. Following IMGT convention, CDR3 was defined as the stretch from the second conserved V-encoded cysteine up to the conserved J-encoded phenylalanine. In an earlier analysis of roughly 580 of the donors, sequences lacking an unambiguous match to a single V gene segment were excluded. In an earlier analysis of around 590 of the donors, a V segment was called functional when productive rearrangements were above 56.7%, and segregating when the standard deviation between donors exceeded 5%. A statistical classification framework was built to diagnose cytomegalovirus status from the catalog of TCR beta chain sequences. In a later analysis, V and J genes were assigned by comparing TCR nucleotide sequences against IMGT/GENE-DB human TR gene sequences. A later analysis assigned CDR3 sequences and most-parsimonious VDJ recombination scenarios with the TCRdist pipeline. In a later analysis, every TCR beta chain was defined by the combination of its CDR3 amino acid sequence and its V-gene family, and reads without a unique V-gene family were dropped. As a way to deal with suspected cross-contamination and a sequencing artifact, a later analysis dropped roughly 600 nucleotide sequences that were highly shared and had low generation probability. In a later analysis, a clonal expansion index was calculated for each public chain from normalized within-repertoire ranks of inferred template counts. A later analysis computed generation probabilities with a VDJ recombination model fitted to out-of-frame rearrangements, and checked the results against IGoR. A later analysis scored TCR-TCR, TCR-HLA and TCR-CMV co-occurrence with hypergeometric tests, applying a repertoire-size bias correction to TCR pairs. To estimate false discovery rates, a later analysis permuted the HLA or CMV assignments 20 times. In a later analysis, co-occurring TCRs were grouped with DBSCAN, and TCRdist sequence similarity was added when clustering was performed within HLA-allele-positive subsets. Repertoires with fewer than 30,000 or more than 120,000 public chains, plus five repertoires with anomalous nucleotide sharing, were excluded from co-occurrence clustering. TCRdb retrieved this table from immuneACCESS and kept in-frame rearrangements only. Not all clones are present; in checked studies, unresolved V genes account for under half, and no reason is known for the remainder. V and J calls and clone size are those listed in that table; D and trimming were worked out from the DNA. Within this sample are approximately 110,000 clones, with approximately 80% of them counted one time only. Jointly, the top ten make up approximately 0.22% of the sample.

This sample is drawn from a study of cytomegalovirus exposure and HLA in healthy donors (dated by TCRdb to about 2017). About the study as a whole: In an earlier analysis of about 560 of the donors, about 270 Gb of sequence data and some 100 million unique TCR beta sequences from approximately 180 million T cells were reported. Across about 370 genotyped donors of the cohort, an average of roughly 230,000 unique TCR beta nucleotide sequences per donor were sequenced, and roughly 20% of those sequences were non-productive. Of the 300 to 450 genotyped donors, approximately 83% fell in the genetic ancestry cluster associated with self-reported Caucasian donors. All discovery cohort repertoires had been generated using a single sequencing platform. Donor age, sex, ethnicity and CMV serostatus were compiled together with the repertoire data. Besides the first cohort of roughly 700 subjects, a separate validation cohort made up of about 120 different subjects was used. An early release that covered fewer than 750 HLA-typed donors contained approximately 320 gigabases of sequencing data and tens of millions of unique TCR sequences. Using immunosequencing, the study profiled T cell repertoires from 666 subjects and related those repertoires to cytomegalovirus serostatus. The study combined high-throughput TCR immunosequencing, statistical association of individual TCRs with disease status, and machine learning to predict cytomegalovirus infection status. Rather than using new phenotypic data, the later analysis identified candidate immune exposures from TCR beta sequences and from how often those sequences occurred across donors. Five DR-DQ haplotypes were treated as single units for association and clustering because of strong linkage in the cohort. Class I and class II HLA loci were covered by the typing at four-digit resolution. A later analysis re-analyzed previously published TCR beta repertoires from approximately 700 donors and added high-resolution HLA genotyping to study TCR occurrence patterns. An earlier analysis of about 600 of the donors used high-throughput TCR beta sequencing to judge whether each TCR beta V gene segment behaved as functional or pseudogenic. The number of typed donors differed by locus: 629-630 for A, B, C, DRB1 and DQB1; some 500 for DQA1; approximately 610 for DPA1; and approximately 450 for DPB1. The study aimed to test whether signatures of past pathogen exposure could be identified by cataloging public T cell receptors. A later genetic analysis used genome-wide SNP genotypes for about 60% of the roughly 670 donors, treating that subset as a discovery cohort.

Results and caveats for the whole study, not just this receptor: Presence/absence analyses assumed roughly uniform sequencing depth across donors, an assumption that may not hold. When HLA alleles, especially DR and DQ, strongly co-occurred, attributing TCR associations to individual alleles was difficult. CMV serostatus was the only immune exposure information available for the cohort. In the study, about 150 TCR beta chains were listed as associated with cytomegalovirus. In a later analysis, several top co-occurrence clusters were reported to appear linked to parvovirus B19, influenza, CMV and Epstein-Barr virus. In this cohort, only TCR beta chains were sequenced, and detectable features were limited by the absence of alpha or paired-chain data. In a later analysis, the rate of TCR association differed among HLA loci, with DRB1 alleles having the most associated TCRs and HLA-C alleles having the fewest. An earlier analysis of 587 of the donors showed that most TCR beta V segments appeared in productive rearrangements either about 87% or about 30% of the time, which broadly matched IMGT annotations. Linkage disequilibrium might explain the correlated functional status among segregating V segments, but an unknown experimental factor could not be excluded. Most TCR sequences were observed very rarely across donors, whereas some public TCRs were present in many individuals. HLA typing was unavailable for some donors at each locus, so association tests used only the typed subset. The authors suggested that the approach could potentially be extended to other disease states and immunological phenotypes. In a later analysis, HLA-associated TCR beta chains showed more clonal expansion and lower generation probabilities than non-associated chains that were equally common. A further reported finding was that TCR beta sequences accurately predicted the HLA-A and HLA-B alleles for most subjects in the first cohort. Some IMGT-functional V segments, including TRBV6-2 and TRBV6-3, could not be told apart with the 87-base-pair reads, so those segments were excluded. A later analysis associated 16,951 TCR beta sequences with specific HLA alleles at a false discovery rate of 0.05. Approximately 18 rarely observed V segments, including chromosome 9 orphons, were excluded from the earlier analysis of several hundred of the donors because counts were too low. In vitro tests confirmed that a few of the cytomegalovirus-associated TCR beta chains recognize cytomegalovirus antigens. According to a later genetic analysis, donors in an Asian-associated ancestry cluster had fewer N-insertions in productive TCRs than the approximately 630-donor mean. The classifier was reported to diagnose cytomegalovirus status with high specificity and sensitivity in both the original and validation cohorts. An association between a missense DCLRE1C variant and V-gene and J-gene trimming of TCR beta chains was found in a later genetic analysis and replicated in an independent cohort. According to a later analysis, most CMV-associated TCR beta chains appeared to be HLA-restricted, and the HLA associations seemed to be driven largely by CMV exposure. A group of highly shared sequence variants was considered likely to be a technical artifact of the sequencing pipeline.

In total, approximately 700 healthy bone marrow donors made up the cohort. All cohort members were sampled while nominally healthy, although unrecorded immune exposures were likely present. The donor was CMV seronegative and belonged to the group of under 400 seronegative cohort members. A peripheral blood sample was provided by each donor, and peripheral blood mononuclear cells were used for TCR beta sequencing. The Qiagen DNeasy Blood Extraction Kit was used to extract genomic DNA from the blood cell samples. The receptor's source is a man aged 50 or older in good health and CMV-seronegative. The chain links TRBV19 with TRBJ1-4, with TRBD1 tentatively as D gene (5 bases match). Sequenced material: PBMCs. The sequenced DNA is TGTGCCAGTAGGGATGGGGGGGGAAATGAAAAACTGTTTTTT. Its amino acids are CASRDGGGNEKLFF.